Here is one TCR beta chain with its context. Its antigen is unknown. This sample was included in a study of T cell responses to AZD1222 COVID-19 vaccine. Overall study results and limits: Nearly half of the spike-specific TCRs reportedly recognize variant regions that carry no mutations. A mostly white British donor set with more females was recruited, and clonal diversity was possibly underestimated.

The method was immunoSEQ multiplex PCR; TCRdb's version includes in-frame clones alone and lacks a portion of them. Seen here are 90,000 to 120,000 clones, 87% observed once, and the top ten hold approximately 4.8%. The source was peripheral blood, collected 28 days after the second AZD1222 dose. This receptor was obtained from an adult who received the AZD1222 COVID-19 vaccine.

CDR3 sequence (DNA): TGTGCCAGTAGGAGCACAGGACTCAATCAGCCCCAGCATTTT. Protein product: CASRSTGLNQPQHF. The chain combines TRBV19 with TRBJ1-5; a weak D match, TRBD1 (5 bases). CDR3 length equals 14 residues. Germline V lookup: CDR1 LNHDA, CDR2 SQIVND (reference sequence). V gave up 6 bases and J gave up 3 bases, with 12 bases separating them.